Each of the 32 T cell receptor beta chains below was sequenced from the same sample in a study of early T cells in non-severe SARS-CoV-2 infection. TCRdb reprocessed the 5' RACE reads with MiXCR, giving one entry per CDR3 protein. The sample contains tens of thousands of distinct CDR3 sequences, approximately 15% of which appear only once. Sample: whole blood. Receptor source: an adult who was a healthcare worker with PCR-confirmed SARS-CoV-2 infection or an uninfected control (not recorded which).

The genes are TRBV7-2 and TRBJ2-7, with 7 bases lining up with TRBD2. Germline CDR1 and CDR2: SGHTA and FQGNSA. The CDR3 is 15 residues long. J was trimmed by 2 bases and V by 2 bases; bases with no gene match: 6. This chain's CDR3 is CASSLRASGPYEQYF. The DNA of the CDR3 is TGTGCCAGCAGCTTAAGGGCTAGCGGACCCTACGAGCAGTACTTC.

In this sample, this clonotype turned up a few times. The chain links TRBV7-2 to TRBJ2-5; a weak D match, TRBD1 (5 bases). V dropped 0 bases and J dropped 3 bases, with 11 bases sitting between them. The germline V gene encodes CDR1 SGHTA and CDR2 FQGNSA. This CDR3 has 15 amino acids. This CDR3 reads CASSLANSGKETQYF. The CDR3, as DNA: TGTGCCAGCAGCTTAGCGAACTCAGGGAAAGAGACCCAGTACTTC.

The chain couples TRBV7-2 to TRBJ2-3, with 8 bases aligning to TRBD2. This CDR3 has 16 amino acids. After removal of 3 bases from V and 5 bases from J, the junction contained 10 bases not matched to a gene. Germline CDR1 and CDR2: SGHTA and FQGNSA. The CDR3 DNA reads as TGTGCCAGCAGCTTCTCCGGTGGCGGGGGGATAGATACGCAGTATTTT. This encodes CASSFSGGGGIDTQYF. Together with reference TRBV7-2 and TRBJ2-3, the CDR3 gives the full variable domain: GAGVSQSPSNKVTEKGKDVELRCDPISGHTALYWYRQSLGQGLEFLIYFQGNSAPDKSGLPSDRFSAERTGGSVSTLTIQRTQQEDSAVYLCASSFSGGGGIDTQYFGPGTRLTVL.

This clonotype has only a few counts. CDR3 sequence reads: CASSGTSASSTDTQYF. CDR3 DNA: TGTGCCAGCAGCGGCACTAGCGCCTCTAGCACAGATACGCAGTATTTT. This chain links TRBV2 with TRBJ2-3; 7 nucleotides agree with TRBD2. The CDR3 consists of 16 residues. Germline CDR1 reads SNHLY; CDR2 reads FYNNEI. The junction had 9 bases not matched to a gene; V was cut back by 6 bases and J by 0 bases.

CDR3 bases: TGTGCCAGCAGCGTAGCGGACAACTCCTACAATGAGCAGTTCTTC. It yields the protein CASSVADNSYNEQFF. The chain joins TRBV3-1 to TRBJ2-1; weak D call: TRBD2 (6 bases). Germline CDR1 and CDR2: LGHDT and YNNKEL (reference sequence). Trimming left V 5 bases short and J 0 bases short, with 11 bases between. The CDR3 spans 15 residues.

This clonotype has just one count. Given a much more abundant clone one base away, this may be a read error. The chain has TRBV19 and TRBJ2-1; D call uncertain. Trimming removed 6 bases from V and 6 bases from J, with 15 bases in between. From germline, CDR1 is LNHDA and CDR2 SQIVND (reference sequence). The CDR3 is made up of 14 amino acids. The DNA of the CDR3 is TGTGCCAGTAGATCCCAGTCCAGCTCCAATGAGCAGTTCTTC. This encodes CASRSQSSSNEQFF.

The chain uses TRBV20-1 and TRBJ1-2, with a tentative D call TRBD1 (5 bases). Trimming shortened V by 6 bases and J by 5 bases, and 13 bases separated the two germline ends. The CDR3 consists of 12 residues. The V gene's germline CDR1 is DFQATT and CDR2 SNEGSKA (reference sequence). CDR3 in amino acids: CSASVRVYGYTF. CDR3 sequence (DNA): TGCAGTGCCAGTGTCAGGGTATATGGCTACACCTTC.

This clonotype was seen ten or more times. V gene TRBV7-9 combines with J gene TRBJ2-5; D is unclear. Germline values: CDR1 SEHNR, CDR2 FQNEAQ (reference sequence). This CDR3 is built from 13 residues. The ends were cut back, 3 bases at V and 4 bases at J, with 9 bases in the middle. Here the CDR3 reads CASSLTRRETQYF. DNA for the CDR3: TGTGCCAGCAGCTTGACCAGAAGAGAGACCCAGTACTTC.

This clonotype has a count of ten or more. No conserved phenylalanine or tryptophan ends this CDR3, so it is likely a read error. V is TRBV29-1 and J is TRBJ2-3; D possibly corresponds to TRBD2 (5 bases). Germline V gives CDR1 SQVTM, CDR2 ANQGSEA. The CDR3 runs 10 residues. V was pared by 7 bases and J by 8 bases, with 10 bases between. The CDR3 nucleotides are TGCAGCGGCCAGGCGGGTACGCAGTATTCT. It translates to CSGQAGTQYS.

The chain carries TRBV12-3 or TRBV12-4 and TRBJ2-6; 7 positions match TRBD1. The CDR3 spans 18 residues. Trimming removed 6 bases from V and 0 bases from J; junction bases left unmatched: 11. The CDR3 loop is CASSPTGAHSSGANVLTF. The DNA for the CDR3 is TGTGCCAGCAGCCCAACAGGGGCCCATAGCTCTGGGGCCAACGTCCTGACTTTC.

There are a few counts of this clonotype. The chain is built from TRBV20-1 and TRBJ2-2; D remains unclear. V dropped 2 bases and J dropped 4 bases, with 11 bases sitting between them. Germline CDR1 and CDR2: DFQATT and SNEGSKA (reference sequence). This CDR3 is built from 14 residues. The CDR3 coding sequence is TGCAGTGCTAGAAAGCAGGTTGGCACCGGGGAGCTGTTTTTT. Translation: CSARKQVGTGELFF.

This chain joins TRBV4-1 and TRBJ2-3; 12 bases match TRBD2. The J segment lost 5 bases and the V segment lost 3 bases, leaving 3 bases of the junction unmatched. CDR1 MGHRA and CDR2 YSYEKL come from the germline V gene. The CDR3 consists of 15 residues. The DNA for the CDR3 is TGCGCCAGCAGCCAGCTGGGACTAGCGGGAGATACGCAGTATTTT. Its translation: CASSQLGLAGDTQYF.

The chain uses TRBV19 and TRBJ2-1; unclear D gene. Deletions cut 6 bases from V and 8 bases from J, with 11 bases between. In germline, CDR1 is LNHDA, CDR2 SQIVND (reference sequence). The CDR3 covers 12 residues. The CDR3 spells CASRGLFDEQFF. CDR3 DNA sequence: TGTGCCAGTAGAGGTCTTTTCGATGAGCAGTTCTTC.

This clonotype came up many times. The chain employs TRBV6-5 and TRBJ2-7; D unresolved. V was trimmed by 4 bases and J by 0 bases, leaving 10 bases between them. The CDR3 sequence is 14 residues long. Germline values: CDR1 MNHEY, CDR2 SVGAGI. CDR3 region: CASSLYRSSYEQYF. As DNA, the CDR3 is TGTGCCAGCAGTTTGTATCGCAGCTCCTACGAGCAGTACTTC.

The chain is built from TRBV20-1 and TRBJ2-7; TRBD1 matches at 7 bases. The CDR3 is 14 residues long. V gave up 4 bases and J gave up 3 bases; unmatched junction bases: 9. Germline loops: CDR1 DFQATT, CDR2 SNEGSKA (reference sequence). CDR3 in amino acids: CSATIQGELYEQYF. For the CDR3, the DNA is TGCAGTGCTACAATCCAGGGGGAACTCTACGAGCAGTACTTC.

The V call is TRBV20-1, the J call TRBJ2-7; D uncertain. Trimming removed 5 bases at V and 1 base at J, with 9 bases between. The CDR3 runs 12 residues. Germline values: CDR1 DFQATT, CDR2 SNEGSKA (reference sequence). The CDR3 is CSASPSSYEQYF. In nucleotides, the CDR3 is TGCAGTGCTTCCCCCAGTTCCTACGAGCAGTACTTC.

This clonotype was seen many times. The J gene is TRBJ2-7, the V gene TRBV20-1; 11 nucleotides agree with TRBD2. The J segment lost 4 bases and the V segment lost 0 bases, leaving 17 bases of the junction unmatched. Germline lookup yields CDR1 DFQATT and CDR2 SNEGSKA (reference sequence). CDR3 size: 19 residues. CDR3 sequence (DNA): TGCAGTGCTAGAGAGGTACTACCGGGACTAGCGGACGACCCTTACGAGCAGTACTTC. This encodes CSAREVLPGLADDPYEQYF.

In its sample, this clonotype was seen a few times. This chain uses TRBV5-1 with TRBJ1-1, with D possibly TRBD1 on 5 matching bases. This CDR3 spans 11 amino acids. From germline, CDR1 is SGHRS and CDR2 YFSETQ. Trimming took 7 bases from V and 4 from J, leaving 8 bases between them. Written as DNA, the CDR3 is TGCGCCAGCCGGGGGGGCACTGAAGCTTTCTTT. It translates to CASRGGTEAFF.

The chain joins TRBV7-7 to TRBJ2-1; 7 bases map to TRBD2. The CDR3 is 17 residues long. Germline CDR1 reads SSHAT; CDR2 reads FNYEAQ (reference sequence). Germline trimming cut 2 bases from V and 2 bases from J; bases unmatched to any gene: 9. The CDR3 is CASSLLAEWEAYNEQFF. The CDR3 DNA is TGTGCCAGCAGCTTACTAGCGGAGTGGGAAGCCTACAATGAGCAGTTCTTC.

In this sample, this clonotype turned up many times. This chain links TRBV4-1 with TRBJ2-1; D possibly matches TRBD1 or TRBD2 (5 bases each). Trimming removed 0 bases at V and 5 bases at J, with 20 bases between. Germline lookup yields CDR1 MGHRA and CDR2 YSYEKL. The CDR3 is 18 residues long. CDR3 region: CASSQEWFRDGVDNEQFF. In DNA, the CDR3 is TGCGCCAGCAGCCAAGAATGGTTTCGGGACGGGGTTGACAATGAGCAGTTCTTC.

This clonotype was seen more than once but under ten times. The gene calls are TRBV11-3 and TRBJ2-1; D is undetermined. Germline loops: CDR1 SGHNT, CDR2 YENEEA. Trimming removed 0 bases at V and 7 bases at J, with 7 bases between. The CDR3 is made up of 13 amino acids. CDR3 protein: CASSLDRWNEQFF. CDR3 DNA: TGTGCCAGCAGCTTAGATCGGTGGAATGAGCAGTTCTTC.

On this clonotype itself: The junction differs from germline at one of its ends, possibly a read error. This sequence joins TRBV19 and TRBJ2-2, with D possibly TRBD2 on 6 matching bases. From germline, CDR1 is LNHDA and CDR2 SQIVND (reference sequence). The CDR3 covers 12 residues. This CDR3 is CASSILRGERFF. In DNA form, the CDR3 reads TGTGCCAGTAGTATTCTCCGCGGGGAGCGGTTTTTT.

This clonotype was detected a few times. This chain connects TRBV3-1 to TRBJ2-7, with 8 bases fitting TRBD1. The CDR3 spans 14 residues. V lost 5 bases to trimming and J lost 0 bases; unmatched junction nucleotides: 3. CDR1 is LGHDT and CDR2 is YNNKEL in the germline V gene (reference sequence). The CDR3 DNA is TGTGCCAGCAGCGGACAGGGACACTCCTACGAGCAGTACTTC. It translates to CASSGQGHSYEQYF.

This clonotype showed up just a few times. The chain employs TRBV27 and TRBJ2-7; D ambiguous. The V end was cut by 6 bases, the J end by 4 bases, with 13 bases between. Germline-derived CDR1 and CDR2 are MNHEY and SMNVEV (reference sequence). The CDR3 extends over 13 amino acids. CDR3 DNA sequence: TGTGCCAGCAGCCGGACCGGCGCGTACGAGCAGTACTTC. Its translation is CASSRTGAYEQYF.

This chain uses TRBV13 with TRBJ2-1; 9 bases are a match to TRBD2. Germline-derived CDR1 and CDR2 are PRHDT and FYEKMQ (reference sequence). The CDR3 sequence is 15 residues long. Trimming at V came to 5 bases and at J to 8 bases, leaving 10 bases not matched to a gene. The CDR3 region is CASSPGAGGNDEQFF. The DNA for the CDR3 is TGTGCCAGCAGCCCCGGAGCGGGAGGTAACGATGAGCAGTTCTTC. The variable domain in full, with the rest retrieved from reference TRBV13 and TRBJ2-1, is AAGVIQSPRHLIKEKRETATLKCYPIPRHDTVYWYQQGPGQDPQFLISFYEKMQSDKGSIPDRFSAQQFSDYHSELNMSSLELGDSALYFCASSPGAGGNDEQFFGPGTRLTVL.

V is TRBV7-9 and J is TRBJ1-1; no clear D gene. CDR1 SEHNR and CDR2 FQNEAQ come from the germline V gene (reference sequence). Trimming cost V 2 bases and J 3 bases, with 10 bases left between them. The CDR3 has 14 amino acids. The CDR3 DNA sequence: TGTGCCAGCAGCTTACTAGGGTCAGACACTGAAGCTTTCTTT. It codes for CASSLLGSDTEAFF. The full variable domain, completed using reference TRBV7-9 and TRBJ1-1, is DTGVSQNPRHKITKRGQNVTFRCDPISEHNRLYWYRQTLGQGPEFLTYFQNEAQLEKSRLLSDRFSAERPKGSFSTLEIQRTEQGDSAMYLCASSLLGSDTEAFFGQGTRLTVV.

This clonotype was observed a few times. The rearrangement links TRBV15 to TRBJ2-7; D possibly corresponds to TRBD2 (5 bases). Trimming removed 0 bases from V and 6 bases from J, with 12 bases in between. This CDR3 comprises 14 residues. From germline, CDR1 is LNHNV and CDR2 YYDKDF (reference sequence). The CDR3 DNA reads as TGTGCCACCAGCAGAGATGTTAGCGTGGGCGAGCAGTACTTC. Its protein product is CATSRDVSVGEQYF.

This clonotype has only a few counts. The V and J genes are TRBV20-1 and TRBJ2-7; D possibly matches TRBD1 or TRBD2 (6 bases each). Germline assignment: CDR1 DFQATT and CDR2 SNEGSKA (reference sequence). CDR3 size: 12 residues. V was trimmed by 4 bases and J by 5 bases, leaving 12 bases between them. The DNA for the CDR3 is TGCAGTGCTAAGTCGGGGGCGGACGAGCAGTACTTC. Protein product: CSAKSGADEQYF.

CDR3 bases: TGTGCCAGCACCACCTTGCAGGGTCGGTACGAGCAGTACTTC. Encoded protein: CASTTLQGRYEQYF. The chain has TRBV5-5 and TRBJ2-7; D perhaps matches TRBD1 (5 bases). The CDR3 is 14 residues long. Looked up from germline, CDR1 is SGHKS and CDR2 is YYEKEE (reference sequence). Trimming stripped 6 bases from V and 4 bases from J, with 17 bases between.

This clonotype was observed a few times. This sequence joins TRBV9 and TRBJ2-3, with D perhaps matching TRBD1 (6 bases). The CDR3 runs to 16 residues. V lost 3 bases, J lost 2 bases, and 16 bases lay in between. Germline loops: CDR1 SGDLS, CDR2 YYNGEE. This CDR3 is CASSASGQLVTDTQYF. In DNA form, the CDR3 reads TGTGCCAGCAGCGCAAGTGGACAGCTGGTCACAGATACGCAGTATTTT.

The J gene is TRBJ2-6, the V gene TRBV9; D remains ambiguous. Germline values: CDR1 SGDLS, CDR2 YYNGEE. Between the trimmed V and J ends, which lost 3 bases and 0 bases, there was a span of 10 bases. CDR3 length: 16 residues. The DNA of the CDR3 is TGTGCCAGCAGCGCGGCAATACACTCTGGGGCCAACGTCCTGACTTTC. Translating it yields CASSAAIHSGANVLTF.

The chain uses TRBV6-5 and TRBJ2-5, with 9 nucleotides matching TRBD2. Germline lookup yields CDR1 MNHEY and CDR2 SVGAGI. This CDR3 region has 17 residues. V lost 4 bases to trimming and J lost 0 bases; unmatched junction nucleotides: 9. Here the CDR3 DNA reads TGTGCCAGCAGTTCCTCCGCGGGAGGGCCGTACCAAGAGACCCAGTACTTC. Amino acids: CASSSSAGGPYQETQYF.